This T cell receptor (beta chain) was captured by sequencing in a study of control samples from healthy donors and cancer patients. The method was immunoSEQ multiplex PCR; TCRdb's version includes in-frame clones alone and lacks a portion of them. The sample lists around 82,000 clones, 87% occurring once. V was shortened by 4 bases and J by 0 bases, with 10 bases between the two germline ends. CDR1 is ENHRY and CDR2 is SYGVKD in the germline V gene. CDR3 length: 15 residues. The clonotype comes from a man between 45 and 60 years old in good health. The rearrangement joins TRBV10-3 to TRBJ1-3; D gene uncertain. Material for sequencing was blood. The CDR3 here is CAISADWASGNTIYF. CDR3 DNA: TGTGCCATCAGTGCTGATTGGGCCTCTGGAAACACCATATATTTT.